The T cell receptor beta chain under discussion was sequenced for a study of blood T cell repertoires in COVID-19. The repertoire was sequenced with immunoSEQ multiplex PCR; TCRdb's copy has only in-frame clones and lacks some. The sample yields around 250,000 clones, over 70% seen once. Sequencing was performed on peripheral blood. The sequence derives from a man older than 75 with acute or convalescent COVID-19.

CDR3 in DNA: TGCAGCGTTGAAGGGCGTAGTGGGGCCGAGCAGTACTTC. It codes for CSVEGRSGAEQYF. V gene TRBV29-1 combines with J gene TRBJ2-7; the D gene is possibly TRBD1 (5 bases). CDR3 size: 13 residues. The V end lost 1 base, the J end lost 6 bases, and 13 bases lay between the germline ends. Germline V gives CDR1 SQVTM, CDR2 ANQGSEA.